This TCR beta chain was captured in a study of cytomegalovirus exposure and HLA in healthy donors. Trimming took 5 bases from V and 9 from J; bases not matched to a gene: 8. The CDR3 is made up of 14 amino acids. CDR1 and CDR2 from the germline V gene are MNHEY and SVGAGI. Study results and limitations: Per a later analysis, HLA-associated TCR beta chains showed more clonal expansion than other, equally common TCR beta chains. As a later analysis showed, several of the most significant clusters appeared to be linked to common viral pathogens.

This clone has a single count. Antigen specificity is unknown. The PCR contained 60 Vbeta and 13 Jbeta primers. This table comes from immunoSEQ multiplex PCR, and its TCRdb copy is limited to in-frame clones, with some not included. The sample lists about 180,000 clones, 80% seen once, with about 1.3% in the top ten. This TCR was recovered from a man younger than 40 in good health and CMV-seronegative. Material: PBMCs. The rearrangement links TRBV6-5 to TRBJ2-1, with TRBD1 matching over 9 bases. CDR3 DNA: TGTGCCAGCAGTCGGACAGGGGTTGGGGGTGAGCAGTTCTTC. Amino acids: CASSRTGVGGEQFF.